Listed below are T cell receptor beta chains from one sample, sequenced in a study of T cells in severe cutaneous drug reactions. After re-calling the multiplex PCR reads, TCRdb lists one entry per CDR3 protein, DNA absent. Recorded for this sample: just over 20,000 distinct CDR3 sequences. What was sequenced was PBMCs. Receptor source: a human donor with toxic epidermal necrolysis, a severe cutaneous drug reaction. Both conserved end residues are part of each CDR3. Each record gives: clone size, V gene, J gene, CDR3 protein. The size field is filled for only some rows; it gives once, few, many or a size class.

NA	TRBV9	TRBJ2-1	CASSPRRLAGGNEQFF
NA	TRBV20-1	TRBJ2-7	CSGGSGASYEQYF
NA	TRBV29-1	TRBJ2-5	CSVEPGEETQYF
NA	TRBV4-3	TRBJ2-7	CASSQALADSYEQYF
NA	TRBV20-1	TRBJ2-5	CSARDHRGGAQYF
NA	TRBV5-1	TRBJ2-7	CASSLVAGGHYEQYF
NA	TRBV7-8	TRBJ1-3	CASSLPSGGGSGNTIYF
NA	TRBV15	TRBJ1-5	CATRNEGQPQHF
NA	TRBV7-2	TRBJ1-2	CASSLDRGSYGYTF
NA	TRBV2	TRBJ2-5	CASRRTSGETQYF
NA	TRBV19	TRBJ2-1	CASSPTSGRTSYNEQFF
NA	TRBV29-1	TRBJ1-1	CSVGPQGVGSTEAFF
NA	TRBV9	TRBJ2-7	CASSAFTGGSGEQYF
NA	TRBV5-6	TRBJ1-6	CASSLVDPMGNSPLHF
NA	TRBV9	TRBJ1-1	CASSVGTPGYRDRGTEAFF
NA	TRBV29-1	TRBJ2-1	CSAPLAEGSGAEQFF
NA	TRBV11-2	TRBJ2-5	CASSLVGQIQETQYF
medium-sized	TRBV18	TRBJ2-2	CASSLGLAGGAGELFF
NA	TRBV2	TRBJ1-6	CASSALGTGGNSPLHF
NA	TRBV20-1	TRBJ2-3	CSARAIGADTQYF